The T cell receptor (beta chain) described here comes from a study of human T cells and chemical hapten exposure. In germline, CDR1 is KGHSH, CDR2 LQKENI. The CDR3 has 15 amino acids. V lost 2 bases and J lost 6, with 17 bases in between. TCRdb analysed the RACE reads with MiXCR anew, one entry per CDR3 protein. The data contain roughly 50,000 distinct CDR3 sequences, approximately 11% of them singletons. Time point reported: patch test 1, 2 weeks after DPC sensitization. Specified treatment: therapeutic diphenylcyclopropenone sensitization with weekly scalp DPC. Unfractionated whole blood was the source of the extracted total RNA.

The TCR comes from a woman in her 40s with alopecia areata. Some clones in this sample may be carry-over from other donors' samples. This sample comprised whole blood, obtained in connection with sensitization to the hapten diphenylcyclopropenone (DPC). The rearrangement uses TRBV18 and TRBJ2-7; either TRBD1 or TRBD2 may fit D (5 bases each). Here the CDR3 DNA reads TGTGCCAGCTCACCATCCGCCGGGACGGCTACCGAGCAGTACTTC. Its translation: CASSPSAGTATEQYF. Combining the CDR3 with reference TRBV18 and TRBJ2-7 gives the whole variable domain NAGVMQNPRHLVRRRGQEARLRCSPMKGHSHVYWYRQLPEEGLKFMVYLQKENIIDESGMPKERFSAEFPKEGPSILRIQQVVRGDSAAYFCASSPSAGTATEQYFGPGTRLTVT.